The 14 T cell receptor beta chains listed next were all sequenced from one sample in a study of T cells after yellow fever vaccination. TCRdb fed the 5' RACE reads into MiXCR, producing one record per CDR3 protein. The data hold 610,000 or so distinct CDR3 sequences, with more than 9% observed a single time. The sequencing used PBMCs, collected on the day of the yellow fever booster vaccination. The receptors derive from a man aged 30 to 45 who received the YFV17D yellow fever vaccine.

The rearrangement joins TRBV5-1 to TRBJ2-7; D may be TRBD1 (6 bases). In germline, CDR1 is SGHRS, CDR2 YFSETQ. There are 14 residues in the CDR3. Trimming removed 4 bases at V and 2 bases at J, with 13 bases between. Here the CDR3 reads CASSIPGQAYEQYF. The CDR3 bases are TGCGCCAGCAGCATCCCGGGACAAGCCTACGAGCAGTACTTC.

The chain employs TRBV7-9 and TRBJ2-7, with TRBD1 identical over 8 bases. There are 13 residues in the CDR3. Germline lookup yields CDR1 SEHNR and CDR2 FQNEAQ (reference sequence). Trimming took 4 bases from V and 5 from J; bases not matched to a gene: 4. The CDR3 spells CASSYSGGNEQYF. The CDR3 coding sequence is TGTGCCAGCAGCTACTCAGGGGGCAACGAGCAGTACTTC.

This clonotype came up many times. The gene calls are TRBV20-1 and TRBJ2-7; 7 bases map to TRBD1. The CDR3 is 12 amino acids. Per the germline V gene, CDR1 is DFQATT and CDR2 is SNEGSKA (reference sequence). V dropped 2 bases and J dropped 3; count of bases not matched to a gene: 1. The CDR3 DNA sequence: TGCAGTGCTAGACAGGGGGTCTACGAGCAGTACTTC. Translating it yields CSARQGVYEQYF.

This clonotype has a handful of counts. The chain joins TRBV29-1 to TRBJ1-1, with 7 nucleotides matching TRBD1. CDR1 is SQVTM and CDR2 is ANQGSEA in the germline V gene. The CDR3 loop spans 12 amino acids. Germline trimming cut 6 bases from V and 5 bases from J; bases unmatched to any gene: 6. In nucleotides, the CDR3 is TGCAGCGTAAAGGGGGCGAGTACTGAAGCTTTCTTT. It is translated as CSVKGASTEAFF.

The rearrangement uses TRBV3-1 and TRBJ2-1; D call uncertain. The V and J ends lost 3 bases and 8 bases respectively, with 11 bases between them. CDR3 length equals 13 residues. Germline V gene sequence: CDR1 LGHDT, CDR2 YNNKEL (reference sequence). This CDR3 is CASSHEVGHEQFF. CDR3 DNA sequence: TGTGCCAGCAGCCATGAGGTCGGACATGAGCAGTTCTTC.

The gene calls are TRBV5-1 and TRBJ2-1; 8 bases line up with TRBD2. The trim removed 4 bases at V and 6 bases at J, leaving 9 bases unmatched. The CDR3 extends over 15 amino acids. The germline gives CDR1 SGHRS, CDR2 YFSETQ. CDR3 loop: CASSPGLAIGNEQFF. Here the CDR3 DNA reads TGCGCCAGCAGCCCCGGACTAGCCATAGGCAATGAGCAGTTCTTC.

This chain connects TRBV6-5 to TRBJ2-3; no clear D. CDR3 length equals 11 residues. V was pared by 2 bases and J by 7 bases, with 4 bases between. From germline, CDR1 is MNHEY and CDR2 SVGAGI. CDR3 sequence: CASSYVNTQYF. CDR3 DNA sequence: TGTGCCAGCAGTTACGTAAATACGCAGTATTTT.

This clonotype was detected only a few times. V is TRBV7-6 and J is TRBJ2-7, with TRBD2 matching 7 bases. The germline CDR1 and CDR2 sequences are SGHVS and FNYEAQ. The CDR3 totals 16 residues. V lost 5 bases, J lost 1 base, and 11 bases stayed unmatched. The CDR3 region has the DNA TGTGCCAGCAGCCCTTGGGGGGGATGGGGTTCCTACGAGCAGTACTTC. Residues: CASSPWGGWGSYEQYF.

The gene calls are TRBV6-2 or TRBV6-3 and TRBJ2-5; D possibly uses TRBD1 or TRBD2 (5 bases each). Germline V gives CDR1 MNHEY, CDR2 SVGEGT. Trimming removed 7 bases from V and 4 bases from J, with 16 bases in between. The length of the CDR3 is 14 residues. CDR3 bases: TGTGCCAGCATCCAGCACGGGACCCCAGAGACCCAGTACTTC. It yields the protein CASIQHGTPETQYF.

This clonotype was detected only a few times. V is TRBV20-1 and J is TRBJ2-1, with unresolved D. V lost 5 bases, J lost 10 bases, and 12 bases lay in between. Germline loops: CDR1 DFQATT, CDR2 SNEGSKA (reference sequence). The CDR3 length is 11 residues. This CDR3 reads CSAQEVAEQFF. The DNA of the CDR3 is TGCAGTGCTCAAGAGGTAGCCGAGCAGTTCTTC.

This clonotype occurred a few times. The genes are TRBV7-9 and TRBJ1-2; maybe TRBD1 (5 bases). The CDR3 sequence is 14 residues long. V shed 5 bases and J shed 4 bases, with 14 bases lying between them. Germline assignment: CDR1 SEHNR and CDR2 FQNEAQ (reference sequence). DNA for the CDR3: TGTGCCAGCAGCCCGTCGGGGGGGTTCTATGGCTACACCTTC. Protein sequence: CASSPSGGFYGYTF.

The genes are TRBV27 and TRBJ2-2, with D uncertain. Trimming stripped 3 bases from V and 0 bases from J, with 8 bases between. The germline gives CDR1 MNHEY, CDR2 SMNVEV (reference sequence). The CDR3 totals 15 residues. DNA of the CDR3: TGTGCCAGCAGTTTTGTGGGGACGAACACCGGGGAGCTGTTTTTT. Encoded protein: CASSFVGTNTGELFF.

The chain recombines TRBV28 with TRBJ2-7; the match to TRBD2 covers 10 bases. The junction had 19 bases not matched to a gene; V was cut back by 7 bases and J by 7 bases. This CDR3 is 17 amino acids long. Looked up from germline, CDR1 is MDHEN and CDR2 is SYDVKM. CDR3 coding DNA: TGTGCCAGCACTCAAAAAACCCAGCTAGCGGGAGTTGTTGAGCAGTACTTC. As protein: CASTQKTQLAGVVEQYF.

This clonotype was counted a few times. The chain links TRBV6-2 or TRBV6-3 to TRBJ2-7; 8 nucleotides align to TRBD1. This CDR3 is built from 14 residues. Germline-derived CDR1 and CDR2 are MNHEY and SVGEGT. V shed 4 bases and J 5 bases; nucleotides not matched to a gene: 7. In DNA, the CDR3 is TGTGCCAGCAGTTGGAGACAGGGGATCGACGAGCAGTACTTC. It codes for CASSWRQGIDEQYF.